This TCR beta chain was sequenced for a study of response to subunit inactivated influenza vaccine. Study observations and caveats: Researchers suggested that each seasonal influenza vaccination recruits few new T cells.

This clonotype showed up just a few times. Its specificity is not known. This CDR3 has 15 residues. V gave up 5 bases and J gave up 4 bases; unmatched junction bases: 9. From the RT-PCR reads, TCRdb called clonotypes with MiXCR, one entry per CDR3 protein. The sample lists 540,000 or so distinct CDR3 sequences, 10% to 15% occurring once. This chain links TRBV12-3 or TRBV12-4 with TRBJ2-5, with 8 positions matching TRBD2. This receptor was taken from a man aged 45-60 years who received an inactivated influenza vaccine. The sequences come from PBMCs from blood, collected roughly 6 weeks after vaccination. The chain's CDR3 is CASSPVRGAGETQYF. CDR3 nucleotides: TGTGCCAGCAGTCCAGTGCGGGGGGCGGGAGAGACCCAGTACTTC.